The 15 T cell receptor beta chains below all came from one sample that was sequenced in a study of blood T cell repertoires in COVID-19. Here immunoSEQ multiplex PCR was the method, and the copy in TCRdb shows in-frame clones only, minus some. Of around 320,000 clones listed, around 89% were seen once; the top ten hold 6.9%. Specimen: peripheral blood. Receptors originate from a woman aged 30 to 39 who had recovered from COVID-19.

This clone appeared a single time. The chain uses TRBV5-1 and TRBJ1-3; a possible D gene is TRBD1 (5 bases). CDR3 size: 18 residues. In germline, CDR1 is SGHRS, CDR2 YFSETQ. V lost 0 bases to trimming and J lost 4 bases, with 20 bases between them. CDR3 sequence (DNA): TGCGCCAGCAGCTTGGAGGCAGGGCAACCCCCTCTCGGAAACACCATATATTTT. This codes for CASSLEAGQPPLGNTIYF.

The rearrangement uses TRBV28 and TRBJ2-5; 8 bases align to TRBD1. V was clipped by 5 bases and J by 5 bases; unmatched bases: 7. The CDR3 consists of 14 residues. In germline, CDR1 is MDHEN, CDR2 SYDVKM. CDR3 DNA sequence: TGTGCCAGCAGTCCGTTGACAGGGGATGAGACCCAGTACTTC. Translation: CASSPLTGDETQYF.

V and J are TRBV5-6 and TRBJ1-5; TRBD1 matches at 8 bases. This CDR3 contains 15 residues. J gave up 2 bases and V 4 bases, and 5 bases lay outside the gene matches. Germline values: CDR1 SGHDT, CDR2 YYEEEE. The CDR3 region is CASSPQGEGNQPQHF. The CDR3 DNA follows: TGTGCCAGCAGCCCACAGGGGGAAGGCAATCAGCCCCAGCATTTT. The whole variable domain, filled in from reference TRBV5-6 and TRBJ1-5, reads DAGVTQSPTHLIKTRGQQVTLRCSPKSGHDTVSWYQQALGQGPQFIFQYYEEEERQRGNFPDRFSGHQFPNYSSELNVNALLLGDSALYLCASSPQGEGNQPQHFGDGTRLSIL.

The rearrangement joins TRBV30 to TRBJ2-3; 14 nucleotides agree with TRBD2. The CDR3 has 19 amino acids. Germline-derived CDR1 and CDR2 are GTSNPN and SVGIG (reference sequence). The junction had 9 bases not matched to a gene; V was cut back by 1 base and J by 0 bases. The CDR3 DNA follows: TGTGCCTGGAGTGCGGGACTAGCGGGGGCGCAAACCAGCACAGATACGCAGTATTTT. It translates to CAWSAGLAGAQTSTDTQYF.

The chain couples TRBV12-5 to TRBJ1-1; the match to TRBD1 covers 8 bases. Germline values: CDR1 LGHNT, CDR2 FRNRAP. The V and J ends lost 9 bases and 3 bases, in that order; junction bases with no gene match: 9. The CDR3 sequence is 14 residues long. For the CDR3, the DNA is TGTGCTAGGGCAGGGGGCTGGGTAGACACTGAAGCTTTCTTT. Translated, it gives CARAGGWVDTEAFF.

The chain is built from TRBV27 and TRBJ2-7; perhaps TRBD1 as D (8 bases). The CDR3 covers 16 residues. Per germline, CDR1 MNHEY and CDR2 SMNVEV (reference sequence). V shed 4 bases and J shed 3 bases, with 19 bases lying between them. CDR3 in DNA: TGTGCCAGCAGTTCACGCACAGGGGGGGTTGTCTACGAGCAGTACTTC. Translation: CASSSRTGGVVYEQYF.

The V and J genes are TRBV28 and TRBJ1-5; TRBD1 might be the D (5 bases). The CDR3 consists of 15 residues. Germline V lookup: CDR1 MDHEN, CDR2 SYDVKM. The ends were cut back, 6 bases at V and 0 bases at J, with 12 bases in the middle. DNA for the CDR3: TGTGCCAGCAGACCCCAGGGTTATAGCAATCAGCCCCAGCATTTT. Translated, it gives CASRPQGYSNQPQHF.

J is TRBJ1-1 and V is TRBV4-3, with TRBD1 as a possible D gene (5 bases). Deletions cut 1 base from V and 6 bases from J, with 12 bases between. Germline values: CDR1 LGHNA, CDR2 YSLEER. The CDR3 totals 14 residues. For the CDR3, the DNA is TGCGCCAGCAGCCAAGTCGCGGGGCGCGCTGAAGCTTTCTTT. Protein product: CASSQVAGRAEAFF.

The V call is TRBV9, the J call TRBJ2-2; no clear D. Germline CDR1 SGDLS, CDR2 YYNGEE. The CDR3 runs to 13 residues. Trimming pared 2 bases from V and 5 bases from J, leaving 7 bases between. The CDR3 spells CASSVYLTGELFF. DNA for the CDR3: TGTGCCAGCAGCGTGTATTTGACCGGGGAGCTGTTTTTT.

V gene TRBV6-2 or TRBV6-3 combines with J gene TRBJ2-3, with TRBD2 matching over 8 bases. With 3 bases clipped from V and 4 bases from J, the junction kept 12 bases outside the gene matches. The CDR3 extends over 17 amino acids. Germline V gene data show CDR1 as MNHEY and CDR2 as SVGEGT. The CDR3 sequence: CASSYYTPGLGADTQYF. CDR3 in DNA: TGTGCCAGCAGTTATTACACACCGGGACTAGGAGCAGATACGCAGTATTTT.

This sequence joins TRBV3-1 (or the pseudogene TRBV3-2) and TRBJ2-7, with 10 bases aligning to TRBD1. The trim removed 4 bases at V and 7 bases at J, leaving 10 bases unmatched. Germline CDR1 LGHDT, CDR2 YNNKEL (reference sequence). The CDR3 runs 15 residues. CDR3 nucleotide sequence: TGTGCCAGCAGCCGCGACAGGGGGCCCGCCGGGGAGCAGTACTTC. Its protein product is CASSRDRGPAGEQYF.

This rearrangement joins TRBV4-3 to TRBJ2-1, with D possibly matching TRBD1 (6 bases). CDR3 length: 16 residues. V dropped 4 bases and J dropped 0 bases, with 13 bases sitting between them. Germline V gene data show CDR1 as LGHNA and CDR2 as YSLEER. The CDR3 loop is CASSRQTGSSYNEQFF. The CDR3, as DNA: TGCGCCAGCAGCCGCCAAACAGGGAGCTCCTACAATGAGCAGTTCTTC.

This sequence joins TRBV6-5 and TRBJ1-1; no reliable D call. CDR3 length: 16 residues. V lost 3 bases to trimming and J lost 1 base, with 15 bases between them. Germline V gene sequence: CDR1 MNHEY, CDR2 SVGAGI. The CDR3 region has the DNA TGTGCCAGCAGTTATCTAGGGCCTGGGAGGAACACTGAAGCTTTCTTT. Translation gives CASSYLGPGRNTEAFF.

The rearrangement uses TRBV27 and TRBJ1-2, with 7 bases matching TRBD1. CDR3 length: 17 amino acids. The germline V gene has CDR1 MNHEY and CDR2 SMNVEV (reference sequence). J lost 8 bases, V lost 1 base, and 16 bases had no gene match. The CDR3 bases are TGTGCCAGCAGTTTATTAGGGGGGACAGTCACAGGTTACGGCTACACCTTC. Protein product: CASSLLGGTVTGYGYTF.

The V and J genes are TRBV7-9 and TRBJ2-7; possibly TRBD1 for D (5 bases). Germline-derived CDR1 and CDR2 are SEHNR and FQNEAQ (reference sequence). CDR3 length equals 14 residues. V lost 4 bases to trimming and J lost 2 bases, with 12 bases between them. This CDR3 reads CASSSSQAPYEQYF. The CDR3 region has the DNA TGTGCCAGCAGCTCTTCACAGGCTCCCTACGAGCAGTACTTC.